The source of this T cell receptor (beta chain) is a study of shared clonotypes between healthy human individuals. As for the study in general: Each donor contributed plates that comprised three CD4 naive, three CD4 memory, two CD8 naive and one CD8 memory.

Per germline, CDR1 LNHDA and CDR2 SQIVND (reference sequence). V was trimmed by 4 bases and J by 3 bases, leaving 13 bases between them. The CDR3 has 14 amino acids. Study-wide results and limits: Of the naive CD4 clonotypes, around 5% were shared across several donors.

This clone was counted only a few times. Its specificity is not known. Positive CCR7 selection of CD45RO-negative cells yielded the naive CD8 cells, and terminally differentiated effector memory CD45RA+ cells were excluded. Deep level was the assay's run setting. On sorted subsets, replicate PCRs used 200 ng DNA, or 25,000 to 35,000 T cell genomes. Profiling relied on immunoSEQ multiplex PCR, and the TCRdb table lists in-frame clones only, not all of them. This sample has fewer than 700,000 clones, with around 96% found just once. Sample: naive CD8+ T cells sorted from blood. V is TRBV19 and J is TRBJ2-7, with D uncertain. The TCR originated in a woman aged 25 to 39 in good health. The CDR3 region has the DNA TGTGCCAGTAGTACGGGCCCCAATTACTACGAGCAGTACTTC. Its protein is CASSTGPNYYEQYF.